These T cell receptor beta chains were read from a single sample in a study of brain T cells in children with intractable seizures. Sequenced by immunoSEQ multiplex PCR; TCRdb stores in-frame clones only, minus some. The table includes 62,000 or so clones, 90% to 97% detected once. The specimen comprised peripheral blood, sampled at surgery. The receptor source for this set is a boy in the first two years of life with focal cortical dysplasia and intractable seizures. CDR3s include the opening cysteine and the closing phenylalanine or tryptophan. The order of the fields is V gene, clone size, CDR3 length, D gene, J gene, CDR3 DNA, CDR3 protein. A D gene is named only where the DNA matches it firmly. Only some rows state a clone size, as once, few, many or a class for expanded clones.

TRBV7-6	medium-sized	14	TRBD1	TRBJ2-7	TGTGCCAGCAGCATTCGGGACAGCTCCTACGAGCAGTACTTC	CASSIRDSSYEQYF
TRBV11-2	few	13	.	TRBJ2-3	TGTGCCAGCAGCTATCCCCACGCGGATACGCAGTATTTT	CASSYPHADTQYF
TRBV11-2	.	16	TRBD1	TRBJ1-4	TGTGCCAGCAGCCGCTCCGAGGGACAGTACAATGAAAAACTGTTTTTT	CASSRSEGQYNEKLFF
TRBV7-9	.	14	.	TRBJ1-2	TGTGCCAGCAGCCACCGGACAGCGGTATATGGCTACACCTTC	CASSHRTAVYGYTF
TRBV4-3	.	15	.	TRBJ1-5	TGCGCCAGCAGCCAAGATCCTAGAGGCAATCAGCCCCAGCATTTT	CASSQDPRGNQPQHF
TRBV9	.	16	.	TRBJ2-5	TGTGCCAGCAGCGTAGGCCGCTCGAGAGTTCCAGAGACCCAGTACTTC	CASSVGRSRVPETQYF
TRBV27	once	17	TRBD2	TRBJ2-3	TGTGCCAGCAGTTTATCTGGACTAGCGGGTATGACAGATACGCAGTATTTT	CASSLSGLAGMTDTQYF
TRBV4-1	.	18	.	TRBJ1-1	TGCGCCAGCAGCCAACCCCTCAGGCGAAGAAAATCGATCACTGAAGCTTTCTTT	CASSQPLRRRKSITEAFF
TRBV29-1	.	12	TRBD1	TRBJ1-1	TGCAGCGTTGCCGGGACAGACACTGAAGCTTTCTTT	CSVAGTDTEAFF
TRBV7-2	.	16	TRBD2	TRBJ2-7	TGTGCCAGCAGCTCATATACTAGCGGGAGGGCCGTCGAGCAGTACTTC	CASSSYTSGRAVEQYF
TRBV5-1	.	15	.	TRBJ1-3	TGCGCCAGCAAGGGGGAGGAGAGCTCTGGAAACACCATATATTTT	CASKGEESSGNTIYF
TRBV12-3/TRBV12-4	.	13	.	TRBJ2-3	TGTGCCAGCAGCCCAGACAGGCCAGATACGCAGTATTTT	CASSPDRPDTQYF
TRBV7-2	.	14	TRBD1	TRBJ1-2	TGTGCCAGCAGCTTCGGACAGGGCGACTATGGCTACACCTTC	CASSFGQGDYGYTF
TRBV5-1	.	12	.	TRBJ2-7	TGCGCCAGCAGCTTGCAGGGGAACGAGCAGTACTTC	CASSLQGNEQYF
TRBV6-5	.	15	TRBD2	TRBJ2-3	TGTGCCAGCAGAGGGCCTAGCGGGATCACAGATACGCAGTATTTT	CASRGPSGITDTQYF
TRBV7-9	.	15	TRBD2	TRBJ2-3	TGTGCCAGCAGTTCTTCACTAGCGGCCACAGATACGCAGTATTTT	CASSSSLAATDTQYF
TRBV27	.	13	.	TRBJ1-2	TGTGCCAGCAGTTTTGTCAGGGGTTATGGCTACACCTTC	CASSFVRGYGYTF
TRBV5-1	.	14	TRBD1	TRBJ1-2	TGCGCCAGCAGCTTGGTGGACAGGAGGTATGGCTACACCTTC	CASSLVDRRYGYTF
TRBV11-2	.	15	TRBD2	TRBJ2-3	TGTGCCAGCAGCCCGTTCCGGGGGGTGGGAGATACGCAGTATTTT	CASSPFRGVGDTQYF
TRBV24-1	.	14	.	TRBJ2-1	TGTGCCACCAGTGATCGTTGGGGAAGGGGTGAGCAGTTCTTC	CATSDRWGRGEQFF
TRBV3-1/TRBV3-2	.	14	.	TRBJ1-2	TGTGCCAGCAGCCAAGAATGGGGCGCGGATGGCTACACCTTC	CASSQEWGADGYTF
TRBV6-1	.	16	.	TRBJ1-2	TGTGCCAGCAGTGAAAGTGACCGGACTATACTTAGTGGCTACACCTTC	CASSESDRTILSGYTF
TRBV5-4	.	18	TRBD1	TRBJ1-3	TGTGCCAGCAGCGCCCGCGGACAGGGGGCCTTCTCTGGAAACACCATATATTTT	CASSARGQGAFSGNTIYF
TRBV7-2	.	16	.	TRBJ1-3	TGTGCCAGCAGCTTATGGCGTAGAAGCTCTGGAAACACCATATATTTT	CASSLWRRSSGNTIYF
TRBV7-8	.	13	.	TRBJ2-3	TGTGCCAGCAGCCCTGGACAGCCAGATACGCAGTATTTT	CASSPGQPDTQYF
TRBV3-1/TRBV3-2	.	15	.	TRBJ2-7	TGTGCCAGCAGCCAAGATAGGGCGGCCTCCTACGAGCAGTACTTC	CASSQDRAASYEQYF
TRBV5-1	.	15	.	TRBJ2-2	TGCGCCAGCAGCCTCGACAGGACGGGGACCGGGGAGCTGTTTTTT	CASSLDRTGTGELFF
TRBV19	.	15	.	TRBJ2-3	TGTGCCAGTAGTATAGATCCTGGCCGCTTAGATACGCAGTATTTT	CASSIDPGRLDTQYF
TRBV20-1	.	14	.	TRBJ2-7	TGCAGTGCTAGTAACCGGGCCGCCGCCTTCGAGCAGTACTTC	CSASNRAAAFEQYF
TRBV7-2	.	15	.	TRBJ2-7	TGTGCCAGCAGCTTAGCGGGAGGTAGTTCCTACGAGCAGTACTTC	CASSLAGGSSYEQYF
TRBV2	.	13	.	TRBJ2-1	TGTGCCAGCAGTGCCAGCTCCTACAATGAGCAGTTCTTC	CASSASSYNEQFF
TRBV10-3	.	13	.	TRBJ2-7	TGTGCCATCAGTGATGGTAGGGCCCACGAGCAGTACTTC	CAISDGRAHEQYF
TRBV25-1	once	15	TRBD2	TRBJ2-1	TGTGCCAGCAGTGAGTCCGGGACTAGCGGGACAAGTCAGTTCTTC	CASSESGTSGTSQFF
TRBV25-1	.	15	TRBD2	TRBJ2-3	TGTGCCAGCAGTGGGACTAGCGGGAGCACAGATACGCAGTATTTT	CASSGTSGSTDTQYF
TRBV20-1	.	11	.	TRBJ1-2	TGCAGTGCTAGCCGGGCCAGCAGCTACACCTTC	CSASRASSYTF
TRBV5-6	once	13	.	TRBJ2-7	TGTGCCAGCAGCTTGAATCAGTTCTACGAGCAGTACTTC	CASSLNQFYEQYF
TRBV1	.	17	.	TRBJ2-1	TGCACCAGCAGCCCAAGGACTAGCCGCTCGAATCACAATGAGCAGTTCTTC	CTSSPRTSRSNHNEQFF
TRBV27	.	17	TRBD2	TRBJ2-1	TGTGCCAGCAGTTTCGTCCCCTTAGCGGGAGGGCCTAATGAGCAGTTCTTC	CASSFVPLAGGPNEQFF
TRBV5-1	.	18	TRBD2	TRBJ2-1	TGCGCCAGCAGCTTGGTAAAGGGGACTAGCGGGACCTACAATGAGCAGTTCTTC	CASSLVKGTSGTYNEQFF
TRBV24-1	.	13	.	TRBJ2-1	TGTGCCACCAGTGAAGTTAACTACAATGAGCAGTTCTTC	CATSEVNYNEQFF
TRBV7-2	.	14	TRBD2	TRBJ2-7	TGTGCCAGCAGCTTAGATGCGGGGGCCTACGAGCAGTACTTC	CASSLDAGAYEQYF
TRBV15	.	14	TRBD1	TRBJ1-5	TGTGCCACCAGCCTACAGGGGAGCAATCAGCCCCAGCATTTT	CATSLQGSNQPQHF
TRBV2	once	12	.	TRBJ1-1	TGTGCCAGCAGGGGGGACTCCAGGGGAGCTTTCTTT	CASRGDSRGAFF
TRBV27	.	14	TRBD2	TRBJ2-7	TGTGCCAGCAGTAAGGCGGGGGGGCCCTACGAGCAGTACTTC	CASSKAGGPYEQYF
TRBV5-1	once	15	.	TRBJ2-5	TGCGCCAGCAGCTCAACACAGGTTTCGGTGGAGACCCAGTACTTC	CASSSTQVSVETQYF
TRBV2	.	13	TRBD1	TRBJ1-1	TGTGCCAGCAGTGAGGCAGGGGGCACTGAAGCTTTCTTT	CASSEAGGTEAFF
TRBV25-1	.	14	.	TRBJ1-2	TGTGCCAGCAGTGAATATGGGGAGGGGTATGGCTACACCTTC	CASSEYGEGYGYTF
TRBV18	.	19	TRBD1	TRBJ2-6	TGTGCCAGCTCAGCAGAGCTGACAGGGGCAATCTCTGGGGCCAACGTCCTGACTTTC	CASSAELTGAISGANVLTF